This record looks at one T cell receptor beta chain sequence and its context. This clone was counted a single time. The target of this receptor is not known. Nothing much larger sits one base from this clone, and base qualities are not available. TCRbeta CDR3 regions were amplified from genomic DNA using the immunoSEQ Assay, a bias-controlled multiplex PCR. Per the original workflow: The number of nucleated cells in each sample was estimated from the amplification of reference gene primers within the assay. Sequence reads were collapsed and filtered to measure the absolute abundance of every unique TCRbeta CDR3 rearrangement. For each sample, productive Simpson clonality was calculated by taking the square root of Simpson's diversity index across productive rearrangements. TCRdb provides this immuneACCESS table in a form limited to in-frame rearrangements. Some clones are lacking; in checked studies, under half of them reflect an unresolved V gene, and why the rest are absent is not known. That table is the source of V, J and clone size, and D and trimming were worked out from the DNA. This sample has about 230,000 clones in its table, and around 82% of those were observed once. The top ten constitute 8.5% to 10% of the sample.

The collaborating institutions used their own protocols to collect whole blood in K2EDTA tubes. For TCRbeta analysis, collaborators shipped samples as frozen whole blood, isolated PBMCs, or DNA extracted from either of those sample types. Its CDR3 holds 15 amino acids, cysteine through phenylalanine. Only the CDR3 region is kept as DNA, spanning 45 bases read in frame from base 1. CDR1 and CDR2 (LNHDA, SQIVND) derive from the germline V gene (reference sequence). V loses 4 bases, J loses 2 bases, and the germline ends lie 13 bases apart. The entry originates in a study of blood T cell repertoires in COVID-19 (TCRdb year 2020). Study-level background: The collaborator samples originated in the United States, Italy and Spain and spanned the acute and convalescent phases of COVID-19. The prospective study material was composed of cDNA or gDNA derived from T cells, B-cell-depleted T cells, or PBMCs. Deeply sampled blood TCRbeta repertoires from subjects exposed to, actively infected with, or recovered from COVID-19 were included in the dataset. The repertoires were released in a freely available public database meant as a resource for research on the immune response to SARS-CoV-2. Samples were obtained from the ongoing ImmuneRACE study (first 160 participants) and from about 1,300 subjects provided by 6 global collaborators. A de-identified subject ID, COVID-19 status, age in years and sex were almost always included in the sample metadata. Where HLA class I and class II types were available, the types were taken from metadata supplied by the sample provider, not from assay-based typing.

What the authors observed across the whole study: How much clinical and demographic metadata was included differed by source and by participant, and the metadata was provided uncurated.

Sequencing was done on a sample of peripheral blood. This TCR was recovered from a man aged 35 to 55 with active or convalescent COVID-19. The rearranged segments are TRBV19 and TRBJ2-3; TRBD1 could be the D gene, as 6 bases match. The CDR3 reads as follows: CASSTDGGPTDTQYF. DNA sequence: TGTGCCAGTAGTACAGATGGGGGCCCCACAGATACGCAGTATTTT. The CDR3, completed at both ends by the reference TRBV19 and TRBJ2-3 genes, gives the full variable domain DGGITQSPKYLFRKEGQNVTLSCEQNLNHDAMYWYRQDPGQGLRLIYYSQIVNDFQKGDIAEGYSVSREKKESFPLTVTSAQKNPTAFYLCASSTDGGPTDTQYFGPGTRLTVL.